One sample yielded the 15 T cell receptor beta chains listed below, sequenced in a study of Tregs in tolerant kidney transplant recipients. Data came from immunoSEQ multiplex PCR; TCRdb stores just in-frame clones and leaves some out. The data hold roughly 8,300 clones, with approximately 35% observed a single time. Recipient PBMCs carried a CFSE label and met irradiated graft donor PBMCs for over five days before FACS sorting. No antigen has been identified for these receptors. The sample was CD8+ T cells from blood cultured with allogeneic cells, taken before the transplant. Source of these receptors: a human patient who received a combined kidney and bone marrow transplant.

V is TRBV11-2 and J is TRBJ2-1; D not certain. The length of the CDR3 is 11 residues. From germline, CDR1 is SGHAT and CDR2 FQNNGV. With 8 bases removed from V and 10 bases from J, the gap between germline ends came to 12 bases. The CDR3 DNA is TGTGCCAGCGAGATCCTCAAGGAGCAGTTCTTC. Translating it yields CASEILKEQFF.

This clone was counted a few times. V and J are TRBV5-6 and TRBJ2-7; D uncertain. V was cut by 4 bases and J by 3 bases, with 11 bases left in between. Germline V CDR1 and CDR2: SGHDT, YYEEEE. The CDR3 is made up of 13 amino acids. CDR3 nucleotide sequence: TGTGCCAGCAGCCTTGGGCAGCTCTACGAGCAGTACTTC. This codes for CASSLGQLYEQYF.

The gene calls are TRBV7-8 and TRBJ1-2, with D hard to call. CDR1 SGHVS and CDR2 FQNEAQ come from the germline V gene. The V end lost 1 base, the J end lost 2 bases, and 11 bases lay between the germline ends. The CDR3 is made up of 15 amino acids. CDR3 loop: CASSLGLRENYGYTF. The CDR3 nucleotides read TGTGCCAGCAGCTTAGGCTTGCGGGAAAACTATGGCTACACCTTC.

V usage is TRBV11-2 and J usage is TRBJ2-2, with 15 bases fitting TRBD2. Per germline, CDR1 SGHAT and CDR2 FQNNGV. The ends lost 1 base at V and 6 bases at J; junction bases unmatched: 3. The CDR3 runs 17 residues. The CDR3 reads CASSLARTSGRAGELFF. The DNA of the CDR3 is TGTGCCAGCAGCTTAGCCCGGACTAGCGGGAGGGCCGGGGAGCTGTTTTTT.

This clone was counted only a few times. The chain links TRBV9 to TRBJ2-3; 12 nucleotides align to TRBD2. Germline-derived CDR1 and CDR2 are SGDLS and YYNGEE. The CDR3 totals 21 residues. The V segment lost 4 bases and the J segment 3 bases; nucleotides outside the gene matches: 21. CDR3 sequence reads: CASSHPGTGRRTSGMTDTQYF. The CDR3 coding sequence is TGTGCCAGCAGCCACCCGGGGACAGGACGGAGGACTAGCGGGATGACAGATACGCAGTATTTT.

The sample holds a few counts of this clone. The V gene is TRBV7-9, the J gene TRBJ2-1; D might be TRBD2 (6 bases). This CDR3 spans 13 amino acids. The germline gives CDR1 SEHNR, CDR2 FQNEAQ (reference sequence). Trimming cost V 8 bases and J 8 bases, with 16 bases left between them. The CDR3 nucleotides are TGTGCCAGCGGGGGACTGTCGTCGGATGAGCAGTTCTTC. Its translation: CASGGLSSDEQFF.

This chain joins TRBV4-1 and TRBJ2-1, with 10 bases fitting TRBD2. The CDR3 is made up of 15 amino acids. Trimming cost V 0 bases and J 6 bases; bases outside gene matches: 2. In germline, CDR1 is MGHRA, CDR2 YSYEKL. The CDR3 DNA reads TGCGCCAGCAGCCAAGATTGGACTAGCGGCAATGAGCAGTTCTTC. Translated, it gives CASSQDWTSGNEQFF.

The chain recombines TRBV28 with TRBJ2-2, with TRBD1 matching over 7 bases. Trimming took 2 bases from V and 6 from J; bases not matched to a gene: 6. The V gene's germline CDR1 is MDHEN and CDR2 SYDVKM. This CDR3 is 15 amino acids long. The DNA of the CDR3 is TGTGCCAGCAGTTTACGTCGTCAGGGGGCCGGGGAGCTGTTTTTT. Translated: CASSLRRQGAGELFF.

This chain connects TRBV11-3 to TRBJ2-1; possibly TRBD2 for D (6 bases). V was cut by 4 bases and J by 2 bases, with 12 bases left in between. In germline, CDR1 is SGHNT, CDR2 YENEEA. This CDR3 comprises 15 residues. CDR3 nucleotides: TGTGCCAGCAGCTCCAGGGAGGCCCCCTACAATGAGCAGTTCTTC. As protein: CASSSREAPYNEQFF.

The chain links TRBV7-3 to TRBJ2-1; 7 bases fit TRBD2. Germline assignment: CDR1 SGHTA and CDR2 FQGTGA. The junction had 9 bases not matched to a gene; V was cut back by 3 bases and J by 7 bases. The CDR3 covers 15 residues. The CDR3 spells CASSFYDSGLNEQFF. The CDR3 bases are TGTGCCAGCAGCTTTTATGATAGCGGGCTTAATGAGCAGTTCTTC.

The chain links TRBV7-9 to TRBJ1-1; D not certain. Germline CDR1 and CDR2: SEHNR and FQNEAQ (reference sequence). The CDR3 totals 14 residues. V gave up 5 bases and J gave up 3 bases, with 13 bases separating them. In nucleotides, the CDR3 is TGTGCCAGCAGCCCCCTAGGCGGGTACACTGAAGCTTTCTTT. It codes for CASSPLGGYTEAFF. The complete variable domain, with remaining parts taken from reference TRBV7-9 and TRBJ1-1, reads DTGVSQNPRHKITKRGQNVTFRCDPISEHNRLYWYRQTLGQGPEFLTYFQNEAQLEKSRLLSDRFSAERPKGSFSTLEIQRTEQGDSAMYLCASSPLGGYTEAFFGQGTRLTVV.

This clone was seen only a few times. The CDR3: CASSFLLAGEQETQYF. The CDR3 DNA reads as TGTGCCAGCAGCTTCCTACTAGCGGGAGAACAAGAGACCCAGTACTTC. V usage is TRBV7-6 and J usage is TRBJ2-5; 11 bases agree with TRBD2. The CDR3 has 16 residues. Losses at the gene ends were 3 bases for V and 2 bases for J; bases not matched to a gene: 5. CDR1 is SGHVS, CDR2 FNYEAQ, per germline.

The genes are TRBV4-1 and TRBJ1-1; a possible D gene is TRBD1 (5 bases). The CDR3 spans 15 residues. Germline CDR1 reads MGHRA; CDR2 reads YSYEKL. V was shortened by 1 base and J by 11 bases, with 20 bases between the two germline ends. The CDR3 here is CASSQGGRGSLKAFF. CDR3 sequence (DNA): TGCGCCAGCAGCCAAGGCGGGCGGGGCAGCCTAAAGGCTTTCTTT.

The chain carries TRBV7-6 and TRBJ2-3; D may be TRBD1 (6 bases). This CDR3 region has 15 residues. Germline-derived CDR1 and CDR2 are SGHVS and FNYEAQ. V was pared by 3 bases and J by 6 bases, with 16 bases between. CDR3: CASSFSGSGDDTQYF. CDR3 sequence (DNA): TGTGCCAGCAGCTTCTCAGGATCAGGGGACGATACGCAGTATTTT.

This clone was found once. The chain links TRBV18 to TRBJ1-1; 12 bases match TRBD1. In germline, CDR1 is KGHSH, CDR2 LQKENI. V shed 3 bases, J shed 1 base, and the junction held 9 bases outside the gene matches. There are 18 residues in the CDR3. In DNA, the CDR3 is TGTGCCAGCTCACCGTCCGGGACAGGGGGCTTCGGGAACACTGAAGCTTTCTTT. It yields the protein CASSPSGTGGFGNTEAFF.